These T cell receptor beta chains were read from a single sample in a study of technical replicates of blood from a handful of donors. Sequenced by immunoSEQ multiplex PCR; TCRdb stores in-frame clones only, minus some. The sample carries about 72,000 clones, approximately 92% recorded once. The material sequenced was T cells isolated from PBMCs. The receptor source for this set is a human donor in good health. The CDR3 runs from the conserved cysteine through the conserved F or W. The D gene is left open where the match is weak. The size entry is marked missing in some rows and otherwise reads once, few, many or a size class.

TRBV6-6	-	TRBJ2-1	-	TGTGCCAGCAGTTACCGGCGGTACAATGAGCAGTTCTTC	CASSYRRYNEQFF
TRBV27	-	TRBJ2-1	-	TGTGCCAGCGGCGCAGGACTCACCCAGCAGTTCTTC	CASGAGLTQQFF
TRBV13	-	TRBJ2-7	TRBD1	TGTGCCAGCAGCTTATACAGGGGGTCCGAGCAGTACTTC	CASSLYRGSEQYF
TRBV6-6	few	TRBJ2-5	TRBD1	TGTGCCAGCAGCTATGGACAGGGCCAAGAGACCCAGTACTTC	CASSYGQGQETQYF
TRBV27	-	TRBJ1-2	-	TGTGCCAGCAGTTTATTTAATGTCATACGCGGGAAATCATATTATGGCTACACCTTC	CASSLFNVIRGKSYYGYTF
TRBV30	-	TRBJ1-1	-	TGTGCCTGGAGTGGAAATAGTGAAGCTTTCTTT	CAWSGNSEAFF
TRBV2	-	TRBJ2-1	-	TGTGCCAGCAGTGAAGCGGGAGCCCCCCACAATGAGCAGTTCTTC	CASSEAGAPHNEQFF
TRBV6-1	-	TRBJ1-2	TRBD1	TGTGCCAGCAGTGGGACAGGGGGGTATGGCTACACCTTC	CASSGTGGYGYTF
TRBV18	few	TRBJ1-5	TRBD1	TGTGCCAGCTCACGTCCGGACAGGGGGCCTAGCAATCAGCCCCAGCATTTT	CASSRPDRGPSNQPQHF
TRBV7-6	-	TRBJ1-2	-	TGTGCCAGCAGCCGAGACAGAGGCCTTAACTATGGCTACACCTTC	CASSRDRGLNYGYTF
TRBV5-6	-	TRBJ2-6	TRBD2	TGTGCCAGCAGCTTGCCACGGACTAGCGGGAGGAATGGGGCCAACGTCCTGACTTTC	CASSLPRTSGRNGANVLTF
TRBV28	once	TRBJ1-2	-	TGTGCCAGCACCTCAGGGTCAGGTGGCTACACCTTC	CASTSGSGGYTF
TRBV4-3	-	TRBJ1-1	-	TGCGCCAGCAGCCACGCAGGGATGAACACTGAAGCTTTCTTT	CASSHAGMNTEAFF
TRBV27	-	TRBJ2-7	-	TGTGCCAGCACCGACGCAGGGGAGCAGTACTTC	CASTDAGEQYF
TRBV9	-	TRBJ1-1	-	TGTGCCAGCAGCGTAGGTCAGGGGAACACTGAAGCTTTCTTT	CASSVGQGNTEAFF
TRBV5-6	once	TRBJ1-5	-	TGTGCCAGCAGCCCTGGGGCAGTTAAGAATCAGCCCCAGCATTTT	CASSPGAVKNQPQHF
TRBV18	few	TRBJ1-1	-	TGTGCCAGCTCACCAAGGACACTCGACGGGGAAGCTTTCTTT	CASSPRTLDGEAFF
TRBV4-3	-	TRBJ2-3	-	TGCGCCAGCAGCCAAGGATTGGGAGGAGGCACAGATACGCAGTATTTT	CASSQGLGGGTDTQYF
TRBV7-9	few	TRBJ2-1	TRBD2	TGTGCCAGCAGCTTCAGACTAGCGGAGAATGAGCAGTTCTTC	CASSFRLAENEQFF
TRBV19	-	TRBJ1-5	-	TGTGCCAGTGAACAGGGTCTTCAGCCCCAGCATTTT	CASEQGLQPQHF
TRBV7-9	-	TRBJ2-1	-	TGTGCCAGCAGCCCGGAGGGCCATAAGATTCATGAGCAGTTCTTC	CASSPEGHKIHEQFF
TRBV7-2	-	TRBJ2-3	-	TGTGCCAGCAGTTTCCAGGGAGATACGCAGTATTTT	CASSFQGDTQYF
TRBV15	-	TRBJ1-1	-	TGTGCCACCAGCAGAATAAACACTGAAGCTTTCTTT	CATSRINTEAFF
TRBV29-1	-	TRBJ1-2	-	TGCAGCGGAATTTCAGGGGAGGGATTGGGGTATGGCTACACCTTC	CSGISGEGLGYGYTF
TRBV19	-	TRBJ2-7	TRBD1	TGTGCCAGTAGTATTCAGGGGGCTTACGAGCAGTACTTC	CASSIQGAYEQYF
TRBV5-1	-	TRBJ2-7	-	TGCGCCAGCAGCTTCAGGGGAGTTAGTGACGAGCAGTACTTC	CASSFRGVSDEQYF
TRBV27	once	TRBJ1-1	TRBD1	TGTGCCAGCAATTCAGGGGGCCCCGAAGTAGCTTTCTTT	CASNSGGPEVAFF
TRBV7-9	-	TRBJ1-2	-	TGTGCCAGCAGCGAACCCCGGGACCCCAGGAGGGACTATGGCTACACCTTC	CASSEPRDPRRDYGYTF
TRBV4-3	-	TRBJ2-1	-	TGCGCCAGCAGCCAAGATAGCGGAAATGAGCAGTTCTTC	CASSQDSGNEQFF
TRBV9	-	TRBJ1-2	TRBD1	TGTGCCAGCAGCCTCAACTCCGGGACAGCGTCAGGCTACACCTTC	CASSLNSGTASGYTF
TRBV5-6	once	TRBJ1-1	TRBD1	TGTGCCAGCAGCTTGGGCAGGGGGTACACTGAAGCTTTCTTT	CASSLGRGYTEAFF
TRBV6-5	-	TRBJ2-1	-	TGTGCCAGCAGAAGCGGATACTCCTACAATGAGCAGTTCTTC	CASRSGYSYNEQFF
TRBV6-1	once	TRBJ2-1	TRBD1	TGTGCCAGCAGTGAAACAGGACAGGGGGCAGTCAATGAGCAGTTCTTC	CASSETGQGAVNEQFF
TRBV28	-	TRBJ1-1	TRBD1	TGTGCCAGCATAGAGAGGGGGGTAAGGACAGGGAGGGAAGCTTTCTTT	CASIERGVRTGREAFF
TRBV15	-	TRBJ2-5	-	TGTGCCACCAGCAGAGCTCTGGGCGGGTACCAAGAGACCCAGTACTTC	CATSRALGGYQETQYF
TRBV5-6	-	TRBJ2-3	-	TGTGCCAGCACCAACACAGATACGCAGTATTTT	CASTNTDTQYF
TRBV5-4	once	TRBJ2-7	TRBD2	TGTGCCAGCAGTCTAGCGGAGACCTACGAGCAGTACTTC	CASSLAETYEQYF
TRBV5-1	-	TRBJ1-3	-	TGCGCCAGCAGCTTGTTACAGGGAAACACCATATATTTT	CASSLLQGNTIYF
TRBV6-1	-	TRBJ1-1	TRBD1	TGTGCCAGCAGGGGAGTAGGGGGCGACACTGAAGCTTTCTTT	CASRGVGGDTEAFF
TRBV2	-	TRBJ1-3	-	TGTGCCAGCAGTGAAGCCAGTGGAAACACCATATATTTT	CASSEASGNTIYF
TRBV7-3	-	TRBJ2-1	-	TGTGCCAGCAGTTTGATTCCAGAAGACAATGAGCAGTTCTTC	CASSLIPEDNEQFF
TRBV27	-	TRBJ2-3	TRBD2	TGTGCCAGCAGTTCGGTAGCGGGAGGGCCCCCAGATACGCAGTATTTT	CASSSVAGGPPDTQYF
TRBV5-4	once	TRBJ2-7	-	TGTGCCAGCAGCCCTAACCTCTACGAGCAGTACTTC	CASSPNLYEQYF
TRBV2	-	TRBJ2-6	TRBD1	TGTGCCAGCAATATGGACAGGGGAGCAGGGGCCAACGTCCTGACTTTC	CASNMDRGAGANVLTF
TRBV9	-	TRBJ1-1	-	TGTGCCAGCAGTCAGGGGTGGGCGAACACTGAAGCTTTCTTT	CASSQGWANTEAFF
TRBV11-3	-	TRBJ2-7	-	TGTGCCAGCAGCTTAATGGAGCGGCTCTACGAGCAGTACTTC	CASSLMERLYEQYF
TRBV4-3	-	TRBJ1-2	-	TGCGCCAGCAGCCAAGATTGGGGCGGAAGCGAGTATGGCTACACCTTC	CASSQDWGGSEYGYTF
TRBV27	-	TRBJ1-4	-	TGTGCCAGCAGTTTAGGCAGACTTAATGAAAAACTGTTTTTT	CASSLGRLNEKLFF
TRBV6-6	-	TRBJ1-1	-	TGTGCCAGCACCTCACTGGGCAGCACTGAAGCTTTCTTT	CASTSLGSTEAFF